This T cell receptor beta chain was obtained from a study of blood T cell repertoires in COVID-19. Study details: Spain, Italy and the United States supplied samples that represented acute and convalescent COVID-19. Sources were T cells, B-cell-depleted T cells, or PBMCs; the material itself was cDNA or gDNA.

Trimming took off 2 bases at V and 0 bases at J, with 13 bases between the two ends. The CDR3 has 16 residues. CDR1 and CDR2 from the germline V gene are MNHEY and SVGAGI. Donors were grouped by their self-reported clinical history. Data came from immunoSEQ multiplex PCR; TCRdb stores just in-frame clones and leaves some out. The sample holds almost 400,000 clones; 85% to 90% are singletons and the top ten take less than 2%. Input material: PBMCs or T cells enriched from blood (not recorded which). The chain is built from TRBV6-5 and TRBJ2-5; D might be TRBD1 (6 bases). The TCR was taken from a woman aged 30 to 39 who had recovered from COVID-19. CDR3 sequence reads: CASSYRSRGYQETQYF. The CDR3 nucleotides read TGTGCCAGCAGTTACAGGTCTAGGGGGTACCAAGAGACCCAGTACTTC.